This T cell receptor beta chain was retrieved from a study of blood T cell repertoires in COVID-19. Study-wide context: Collection of acute and convalescent COVID-19 samples took place in the United States, Italy and Spain. The analysed material was cDNA or gDNA that came from T cells, B-cell-depleted T cells, or PBMCs.

As originally analysed: Reference gene primer amplification in the assay estimated nucleated cell counts. Assay used: immunoSEQ multiplex PCR; TCRdb lists only in-frame clones, some missing. The DNA gave D and trimming, while V, J and clone size come from that table. The repertoire holds about 210,000 clones, with approximately 84% as singletons. V lost 5 bases and J 2 bases, leaving 15 bases between the germline ends. Germline V gene lookup returns CDR1 MDHEN and CDR2 SYDVKM. The CDR3 is 15 amino acids. The specimen sequenced was peripheral blood. J is TRBJ1-1 and V is TRBV28; maybe TRBD1 (5 bases). The source of this sequence is a woman in her forties or fifties with active or convalescent COVID-19. The CDR3 region is CASSRQGFPNTEAFF. The CDR3 DNA reads as TGTGCCAGCAGTAGGCAGGGTTTCCCAAACACTGAAGCTTTCTTT.